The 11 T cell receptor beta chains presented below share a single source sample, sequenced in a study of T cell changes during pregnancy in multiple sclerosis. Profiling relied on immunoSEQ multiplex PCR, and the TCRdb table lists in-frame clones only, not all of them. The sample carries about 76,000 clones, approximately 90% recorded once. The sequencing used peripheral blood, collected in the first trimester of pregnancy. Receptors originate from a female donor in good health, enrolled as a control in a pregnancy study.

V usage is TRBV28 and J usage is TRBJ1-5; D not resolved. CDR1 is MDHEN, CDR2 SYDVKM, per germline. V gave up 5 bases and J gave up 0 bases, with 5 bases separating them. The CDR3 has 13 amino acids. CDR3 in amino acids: CASSEGSNQPQHF. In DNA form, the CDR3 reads TGTGCCAGCAGTGAGGGTAGCAATCAGCCCCAGCATTTT.

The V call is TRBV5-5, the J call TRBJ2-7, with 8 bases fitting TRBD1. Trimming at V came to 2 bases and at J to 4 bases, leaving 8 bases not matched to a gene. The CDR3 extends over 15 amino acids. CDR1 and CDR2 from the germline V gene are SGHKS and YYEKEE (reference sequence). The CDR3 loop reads CASSLMPGGAYEQYF. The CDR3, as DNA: TGTGCCAGCAGCTTAATGCCAGGGGGCGCGTACGAGCAGTACTTC.

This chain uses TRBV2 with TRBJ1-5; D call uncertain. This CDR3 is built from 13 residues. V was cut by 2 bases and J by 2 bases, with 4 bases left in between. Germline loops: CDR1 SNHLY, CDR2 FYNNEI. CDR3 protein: CASSEQGNQPQHF. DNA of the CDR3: TGTGCCAGCAGTGAACAGGGCAATCAGCCCCAGCATTTT.

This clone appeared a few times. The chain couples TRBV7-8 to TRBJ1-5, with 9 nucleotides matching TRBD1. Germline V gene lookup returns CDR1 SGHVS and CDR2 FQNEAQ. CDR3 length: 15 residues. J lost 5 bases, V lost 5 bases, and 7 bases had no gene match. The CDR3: CASSTGTGFDQPQHF. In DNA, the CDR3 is TGTGCCAGCAGCACAGGGACAGGGTTCGATCAGCCCCAGCATTTT.

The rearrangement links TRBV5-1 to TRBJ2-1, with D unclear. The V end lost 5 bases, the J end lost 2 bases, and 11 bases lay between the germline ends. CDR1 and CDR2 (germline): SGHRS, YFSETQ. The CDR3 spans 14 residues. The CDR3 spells CASRYEAAYNEQFF. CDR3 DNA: TGCGCCAGCAGGTATGAGGCAGCCTACAATGAGCAGTTCTTC.

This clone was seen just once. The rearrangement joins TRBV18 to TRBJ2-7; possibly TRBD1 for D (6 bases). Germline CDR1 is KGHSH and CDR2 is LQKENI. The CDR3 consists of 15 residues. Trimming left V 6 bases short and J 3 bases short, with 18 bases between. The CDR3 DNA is TGTGCCAGCTCCCAGGGGCAGGGAACCTACTACGAGCAGTACTTC. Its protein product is CASSQGQGTYYEQYF.

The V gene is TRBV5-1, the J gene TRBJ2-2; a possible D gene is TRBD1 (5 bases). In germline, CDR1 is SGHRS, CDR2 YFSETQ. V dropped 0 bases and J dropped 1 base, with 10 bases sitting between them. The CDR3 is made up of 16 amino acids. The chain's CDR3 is CASSLADSLNTGELFF. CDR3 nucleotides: TGCGCCAGCAGCTTGGCCGACAGTCTGAACACCGGGGAGCTGTTTTTT.

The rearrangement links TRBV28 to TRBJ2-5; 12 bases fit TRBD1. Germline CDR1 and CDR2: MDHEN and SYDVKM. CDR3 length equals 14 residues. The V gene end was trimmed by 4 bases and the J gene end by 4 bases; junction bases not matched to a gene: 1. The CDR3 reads CASSSGQGAETQYF. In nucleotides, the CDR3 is TGTGCCAGCAGTTCGGGACAGGGGGCAGAGACCCAGTACTTC.

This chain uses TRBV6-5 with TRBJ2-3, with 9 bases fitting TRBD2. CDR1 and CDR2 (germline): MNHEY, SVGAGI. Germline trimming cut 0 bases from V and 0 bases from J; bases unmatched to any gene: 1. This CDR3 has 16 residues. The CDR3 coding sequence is TGTGCCAGCAGTTACTCCCTAGCGGGGAGCACAGATACGCAGTATTTT. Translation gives CASSYSLAGSTDTQYF.

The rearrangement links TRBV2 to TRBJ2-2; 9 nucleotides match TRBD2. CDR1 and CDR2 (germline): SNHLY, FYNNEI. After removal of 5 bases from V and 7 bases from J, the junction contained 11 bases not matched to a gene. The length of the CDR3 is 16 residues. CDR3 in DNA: TGTGCCAGCAGTTCAATAGCGGGAGAGTTTAGCGGGGAGCTGTTTTTT. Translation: CASSSIAGEFSGELFF.

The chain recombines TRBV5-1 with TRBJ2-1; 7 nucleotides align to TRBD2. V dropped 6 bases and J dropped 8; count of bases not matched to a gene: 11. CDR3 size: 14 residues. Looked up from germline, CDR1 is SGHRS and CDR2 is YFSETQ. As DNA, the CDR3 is TGCGCCAGCAATTCAGCTAGCGGTGGGGATGAGCAGTTCTTC. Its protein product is CASNSASGGDEQFF.